Presented here are 10 T cell receptor beta chains from one specimen sequenced in a study of blood T cell repertoires in COVID-19. Produced via immunoSEQ multiplex PCR; TCRdb's table is partial and in-frame only. The table has a few hundred thousand clones, roughly 89% seen once; the top ten hold about 15%. Sequenced: PBMCs or T cells enriched from blood (not recorded which). The receptors stem from a man younger than 40 who had been exposed to COVID-19.

This clone was seen just once. The V gene is TRBV7-8, the J gene TRBJ2-7, with 9 bases matching TRBD2. The V gene's germline CDR1 is SGHVS and CDR2 FQNEAQ. The V gene end was trimmed by 1 base and the J gene end by 4 bases; junction bases not matched to a gene: 8. This CDR3 spans 16 amino acids. CDR3 sequence (DNA): TGTGCCAGCAGCTTAGGGGTAGCGGGGGCTGAGTACGAGCAGTACTTC. Protein sequence: CASSLGVAGAEYEQYF.

This clone was seen just once. This chain joins TRBV27 and TRBJ2-3; the match to TRBD2 covers 8 bases. After removal of 0 bases from V and 5 bases from J, the junction contained 10 bases not matched to a gene. The CDR3 covers 17 residues. Germline CDR1 MNHEY, CDR2 SMNVEV (reference sequence). This chain's CDR3 is CASSLSSSGFRGDTQYF. For the CDR3, the DNA is TGTGCCAGCAGTTTATCCTCTAGCGGGTTCCGCGGAGATACGCAGTATTTT.

The V and J genes are TRBV5-1 and TRBJ1-1; D is unresolved. The germline V gene has CDR1 SGHRS and CDR2 YFSETQ. V was trimmed by 4 bases and J by 0 bases, leaving 7 bases between them. The CDR3 contains 13 residues. The CDR3 here is CASSDSLNTEAFF. The CDR3 DNA follows: TGCGCCAGCAGCGACTCCTTGAACACTGAAGCTTTCTTT.

V gene TRBV19 combines with J gene TRBJ2-3; 11 bases are a match to TRBD2. Losses at the gene ends were 10 bases for V and 3 bases for J; bases not matched to a gene: 6. Germline values: CDR1 LNHDA, CDR2 SQIVND (reference sequence). This CDR3 comprises 14 residues. CDR3 residues: CATGGLAVTDTQYF. CDR3 nucleotides: TGTGCCACCGGGGGACTAGCGGTGACAGATACGCAGTATTTT.

The chain joins TRBV6-5 to TRBJ2-7; TRBD1 might be the D (6 bases). Trimming removed 8 bases from V and 3 bases from J, with 17 bases in between. Germline assignment: CDR1 MNHEY and CDR2 SVGAGI. This CDR3 is built from 14 residues. CDR3 region: CASVPGQMDYEQYF. As DNA, the CDR3 is TGTGCCAGCGTCCCGGGACAAATGGACTACGAGCAGTACTTC.

The chain combines TRBV29-1 with TRBJ2-5; tentatively, D is TRBD2 (6 bases). Looked up from germline, CDR1 is SQVTM and CDR2 is ANQGSEA. This CDR3 has 15 residues. The germline V and J ends were trimmed by 4 bases and 1 base, with 16 bases remaining between them. CDR3 amino acids: CSVGGPSALQETQYF. The CDR3 bases are TGCAGCGTTGGGGGCCCTAGCGCCCTCCAAGAGACCCAGTACTTC.

The J gene is TRBJ2-7, the V gene TRBV19; the D is unclear. Germline loops: CDR1 LNHDA, CDR2 SQIVND (reference sequence). The CDR3 extends over 14 amino acids. The V end lost 0 bases, the J end lost 3 bases, and 9 bases lay between the germline ends. CDR3 in DNA: TGTGCCAGTAGTATAGACGGTAGAATCTACGAGCAGTACTTC. Residues: CASSIDGRIYEQYF.

This clone was counted a single time. The CDR3 nucleotides read TGTGCCAGCAGTTACTCGAGATCCCCCCCCAACACCATATATTTT. This encodes CASSYSRSPPNTIYF. The rearrangement uses TRBV6-6 and TRBJ1-3; no clear D. Germline V lookup: CDR1 MNHNY, CDR2 SVGAGI (reference sequence). V was cut by 0 bases and J by 7 bases, with 13 bases left in between. The CDR3 loop spans 15 amino acids.

The chain carries TRBV11-3 and TRBJ2-5; 7 bases match TRBD1. CDR3 size: 14 residues. The J segment lost 4 bases and the V segment lost 5 bases, leaving 7 bases of the junction unmatched. The germline V gene has CDR1 SGHNT and CDR2 YENEEA. Written as DNA, the CDR3 is TGTGCCAGCAGCCACGGGACAGCGAGAGAGACCCAGTACTTC. It yields the protein CASSHGTARETQYF.

V is TRBV29-1 and J is TRBJ2-1, with D possibly TRBD2 on 5 matching bases. This CDR3 has 10 amino acids. From germline, CDR1 is SQVTM and CDR2 ANQGSEA. Trimming shortened V by 7 bases and J by 12 bases, and 13 bases separated the two germline ends. CDR3 coding DNA: TGCAGCGCCCAAACTAGATCGCAGTTCTTC. Translated: CSAQTRSQFF.